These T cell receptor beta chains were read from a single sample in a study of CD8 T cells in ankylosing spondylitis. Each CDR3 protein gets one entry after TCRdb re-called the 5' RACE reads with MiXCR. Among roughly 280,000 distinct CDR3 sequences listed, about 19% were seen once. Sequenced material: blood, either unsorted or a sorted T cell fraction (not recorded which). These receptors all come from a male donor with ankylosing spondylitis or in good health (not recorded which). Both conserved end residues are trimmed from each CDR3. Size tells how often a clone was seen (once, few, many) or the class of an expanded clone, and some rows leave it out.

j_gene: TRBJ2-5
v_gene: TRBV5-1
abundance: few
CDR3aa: ASSLMGRQGETQY

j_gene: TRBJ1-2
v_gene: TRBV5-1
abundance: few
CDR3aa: ASSLGVTYGYT

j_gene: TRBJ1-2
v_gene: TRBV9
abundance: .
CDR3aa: ASSVAQGASGYT

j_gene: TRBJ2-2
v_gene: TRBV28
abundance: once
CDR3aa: ASGKGVAANTGELF

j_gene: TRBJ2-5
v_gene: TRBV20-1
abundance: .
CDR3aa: SARDLDLKIQETQY

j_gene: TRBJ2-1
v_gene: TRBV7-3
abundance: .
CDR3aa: ASSPQEGSGFEQF

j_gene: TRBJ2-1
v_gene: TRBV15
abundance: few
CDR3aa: ATSRVASDNEQF

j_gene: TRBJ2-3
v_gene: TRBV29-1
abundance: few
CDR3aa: SAGTVLTDTQY

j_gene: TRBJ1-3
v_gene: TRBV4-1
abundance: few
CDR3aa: ASSQASFSGNTIY

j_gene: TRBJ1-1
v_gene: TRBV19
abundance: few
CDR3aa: ASTTALTEAF

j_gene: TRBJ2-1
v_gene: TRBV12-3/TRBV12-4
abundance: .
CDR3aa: ASSEIGRGYNEQF

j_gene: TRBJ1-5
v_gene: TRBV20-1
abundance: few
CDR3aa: SARDSKSNQPQH

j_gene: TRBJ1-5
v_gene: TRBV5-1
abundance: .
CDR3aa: ASSWGQGDQPQH

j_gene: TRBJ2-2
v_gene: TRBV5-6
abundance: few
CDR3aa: ASSSGLSGELF

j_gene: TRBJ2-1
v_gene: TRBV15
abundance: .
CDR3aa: ATSRDGAGGSV

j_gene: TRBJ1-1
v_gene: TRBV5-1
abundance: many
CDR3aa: ASSRQGLTNTEAF

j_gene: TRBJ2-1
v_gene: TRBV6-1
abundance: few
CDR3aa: ASSRPTTGSSYNEQF

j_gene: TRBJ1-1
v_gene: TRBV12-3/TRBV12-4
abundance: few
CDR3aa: ASSLTGTTEAF

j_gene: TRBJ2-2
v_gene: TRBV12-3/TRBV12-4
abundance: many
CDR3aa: ASSFGGTGELF

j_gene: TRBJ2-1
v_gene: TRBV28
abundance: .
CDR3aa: ASSFNRDSYNEQF

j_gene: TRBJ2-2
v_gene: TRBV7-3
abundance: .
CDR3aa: ASSSTSGGTGELF

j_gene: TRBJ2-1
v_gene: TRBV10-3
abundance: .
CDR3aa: AISPGDREDNEQF

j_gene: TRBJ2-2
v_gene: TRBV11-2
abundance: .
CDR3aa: ASSLVGLAGPNTGELF

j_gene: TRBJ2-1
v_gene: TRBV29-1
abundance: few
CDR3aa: SVRTSGRNEQF

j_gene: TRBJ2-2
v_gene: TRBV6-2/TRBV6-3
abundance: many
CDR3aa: ASSPGGTGELF

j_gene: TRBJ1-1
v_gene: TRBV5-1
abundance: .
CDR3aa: ASSRNPGVNTEAF

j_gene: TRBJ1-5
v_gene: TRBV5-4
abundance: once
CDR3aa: ASSSQGGQPQH

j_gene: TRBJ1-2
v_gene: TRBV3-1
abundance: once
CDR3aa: ASSQPGQGPLDYGYT